This TCR beta chain derives from a study of human T cells and chemical hapten exposure. Study in general: While the roughly 23-week study was under way, patients received diphenylcyclopropenone on the scalp every week. Per-sample TCR yields varied mainly from small pooled library volume differences.

Germline-derived CDR1 and CDR2 are MDHEN and SYDVKM. The length of the CDR3 is 11 residues. Trimming cost V 6 bases and J 8 bases, with 10 bases left between them. Study-level points and caveats: Expanded TCRs clustered into significantly more large CDR3 similarity groups than controls, the analysis revealed. Among TCRs, those above 1 in 1000 frequency were unaffected by DPC sensitization.

TCRdb re-analysed the RACE reads in MiXCR, keeping a single row per CDR3 protein. The sample records about 120,000 distinct CDR3 sequences, approximately 13% being singletons. This sample's time point: patch test 1, 2 weeks after DPC sensitization. Treatment described: therapeutic diphenylcyclopropenone sensitization with weekly scalp DPC. A remark on this clonotype: Its matching antigen is unknown.

The specimen was whole blood, collected in connection with sensitization to the hapten diphenylcyclopropenone (DPC). V is TRBV28 and J is TRBJ1-1; D uncertain. The receptor comes from a young man with alopecia areata. Some clones in this sample may be carry-over from other donors' samples. As DNA, the CDR3 is TGTGCCAGCAGAGGGAGGTCAGAAGCTTTCTTT. Its protein is CASRGRSEAFF.